This TCR beta chain stems from a study of CD8+CD57+ T cells in acquired aplastic anemia (dated by TCRdb to the late 2010s). Describing the broader study: A mean of around 3.3 ug of DNA, ranging from about 0.2 to 27.4 ug, was extracted from sorted CD4+ and CD8+ cells. CD8+CD57+ expansion was defined as a frequency above the mean frequency observed in healthy subjects.

Summary of the overall study and its limitations: Between patients and healthy controls, no significant difference in CD8+ Simpson's diversity was found (P=0.060). Roughly 31 CD8+ CDR3 sequences were shared between patients and controls but appeared highly expressed in patients and within their immunodominant clones.

Profiling of TCR beta VDJ combinations and CDR3 sequences used genomic DNA as the template. TCR repertoire sequencing was run on an Illumina HiSeq 2000. In the source study's methods: Repertoires were assessed using TRBV/TRBJ rearrangement plots, CDR3 size and DJ length profiles, and Simpson's diversity index. The most abundant DNA sequence in the deep sequencing data was taken as the immunodominant clone. CDR3 amino acid sequences were checked for sharing between subjects and were compared against published repertoires and the VDJdb database. TCRdb handled the public reads itself, with Q25 trimming in fastp and clone calling in MiXCR, and kept productive beta chains. Entries are consolidated by CDR3 protein sequence, retaining the most common genes and DNA. These V and J calls derive from TCRdb rather than the authors' analysis. The sample table holds approximately 470,000 distinct CDR3 sequences, of which less than 35% were seen once. The ten largest clones represent less than 0.85% of the sample.

The junction shows trimming of 0 bases on V and 7 bases on J, plus 20 bases between the germline ends. Per the germline V gene, SGHRS is the CDR1 and YFSETQ is the CDR2. The CDR3, cysteine through phenylalanine, is 16 amino acids long. Just CDR3 DNA is preserved here, 48 bases in frame from base 1. Concerning this clonotype: Its antigen is unknown. Nothing much larger sits one base from this clone, and base qualities are not available.

The patients picked for sequencing were ones in whom flow cytometry had shown an expansion of CD8+CD57+ cells. Severe acquired aplastic anemia was diagnosed in all patients according to International Study of Aplastic Anemia and Agranulocytosis and Camitta criteria. Patients had received no therapy at the time of blood sampling. In this study, sorted CD4+ and CD8+ T cells from the blood of healthy subjects and of severe aplastic anemia patients had their TCR repertoires deep-sequenced. Patients were enrolled in the USA under clinicaltrials.gov protocols 00001620, 01623167, 00001397, 00071045, 00081523 and 00961064. Ficoll-Paque density gradient centrifugation was used to isolate peripheral blood mononuclear cells. Before DNA was extracted, CD4+ and CD8+ T cells were sorted using either FACS or magnetic beads.

The specimen sequenced was sorted CD4+, CD8+, or CD8+CD57+ T cells (not recorded which) from PBMCs. The TCR originated in a human donor with aplastic anemia. Recombination connected TRBV5-1 to TRBJ2-7; TRBD2 might be the D gene, on 6 matching bases. The DNA sequence is given as TGCGCCAGCAGCTTGGTCCAGGGCGGGGTCCTCTGGGAGCAGTACTTC. Translated, it reads CASSLVQGGVLWEQYF.